The present entry profiles one T cell receptor beta chain with its context. Its antigen remains unidentified. CDR1 ENHRY and CDR2 SYGVKD come from the germline V gene. The CDR3 totals 11 residues. These data are taken from a study of T-cell memory formation after mild COVID-19. Background on the study: TCR clusters were largely donor specific. Points from the study as a whole: Day 37-peaking second-wave clones had unconfirmed SARS-CoV-2 specificity. Contracting clones localized mainly to CM and EM when CD4+ and mainly to EMRA when CD8+.

The TCR alpha and TCR beta cDNA libraries, bearing sample barcodes and UMIs, were generated by 5'RACE using constant-segment primers. TCRdb re-called the 5' RACE reads through MiXCR, storing one row per CDR3 protein. The sample yields about 130,000 distinct CDR3 sequences, roughly 6% seen once. The TCR was taken from an adult woman who had mild COVID-19 (a few samples of this study predate the infection). Cell type and time point are not known. Sequencing was done on a sample of PBMCs or a T cell subset sorted from them (not recorded which). This chain links TRBV10-3 with TRBJ1-3; no definite D call. The CDR3 coding sequence is TGTGGATTCAGCGGCGGAAACACCATATATTTT. This gives the protein CGFSGGNTIYF.